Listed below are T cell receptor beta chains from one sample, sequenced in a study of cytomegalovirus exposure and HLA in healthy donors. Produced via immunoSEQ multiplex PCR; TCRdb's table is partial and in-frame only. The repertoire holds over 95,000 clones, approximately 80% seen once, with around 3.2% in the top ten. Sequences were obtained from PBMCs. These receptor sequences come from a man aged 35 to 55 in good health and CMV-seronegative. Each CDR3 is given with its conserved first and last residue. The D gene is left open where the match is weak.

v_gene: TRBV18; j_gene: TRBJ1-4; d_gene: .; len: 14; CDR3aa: CASSRGTGNEKLFF
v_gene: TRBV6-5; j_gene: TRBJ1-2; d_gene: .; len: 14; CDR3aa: CASSKGLYNYGYTF
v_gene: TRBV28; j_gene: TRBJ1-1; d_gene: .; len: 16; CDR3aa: CASSSHPGRRNTEAFF
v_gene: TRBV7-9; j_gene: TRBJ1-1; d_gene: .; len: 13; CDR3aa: CASSLLITGEAFF
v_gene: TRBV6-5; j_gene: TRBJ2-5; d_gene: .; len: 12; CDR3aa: CASSRTLETQYF
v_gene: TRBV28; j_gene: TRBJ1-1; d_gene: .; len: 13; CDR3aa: CASSFRGNTEAFF
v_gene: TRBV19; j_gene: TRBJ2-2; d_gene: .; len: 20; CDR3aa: CASSPPKSAGSGVPPGELFF
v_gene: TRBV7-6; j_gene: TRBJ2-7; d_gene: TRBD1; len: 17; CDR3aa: CASSKTTGTGAETEQYF
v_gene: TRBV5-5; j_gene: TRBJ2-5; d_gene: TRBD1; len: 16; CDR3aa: CASSHRDRVARETQYF
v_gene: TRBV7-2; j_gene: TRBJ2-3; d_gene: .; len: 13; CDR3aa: CASSGRVPDTQYF